These 21 T cell receptor beta chains originate from one sample sequenced in a study of T cells after yellow fever vaccination (dated by TCRdb to about 2019). Reading the label with the study, this specimen's treatment or condition is: live attenuated yellow fever vaccine strain. Library construction relied on 5' RACE. TCRdb lists the instrument as Illumina NovaSeq 6000. The raw public reads went through TCRdb reprocessing: fastp at Q25, MiXCR clone calling, in-frame beta chains kept. Rows with one shared CDR3 protein collapse into an entry with the most common genes and DNA. The sample data list around 330,000 distinct CDR3 sequences, and approximately 3.9% of these were observed just once. The ten largest make up around 22% of the sample. This material consisted of PBMCs, taken on the day of the yellow fever booster vaccination. The source is a man aged 18 to 30 who received the YFV17D yellow fever vaccine.

A few counts support this clonotype. The rearrangement uses TRBV14 and TRBJ1-2, with 8 bases fitting TRBD1. J was trimmed by 2 bases and V by 0 bases; bases with no gene match: 5. Germline CDR1 is SGHDN and CDR2 is FVKESK. The CDR3 loop spans 16 amino acids. The CDR3 region has the DNA TGTGCCAGCAGCCAAGAAGGACAGGGCCAAAACTATGGCTACACCTTC. It is translated as CASSQEGQGQNYGYTF.

This clonotype was seen a few times. The V gene is TRBV7-2, the J gene TRBJ1-1; D is unresolved. Germline V lookup: CDR1 SGHTA, CDR2 FQGNSA. Trimming stripped 7 bases from V and 2 bases from J, with 14 bases between. The CDR3 contains 14 residues. Written as DNA, the CDR3 is TGTGCCAGCAATGGGGTATGGACTAACACTGAAGCTTTCTTT. Amino acids: CASNGVWTNTEAFF.

This clonotype was observed many times. The chain is built from TRBV12-3 or TRBV12-4 and TRBJ2-5; D uncertain. The V gene lost 1 base and the J gene lost 2 bases, with 5 bases spanning the gap. This CDR3 spans 13 amino acids. CDR3 DNA: TGTGCCAGCAGTTTAGAGGCTCAAGAGACCCAGTACTTC. It encodes CASSLEAQETQYF.

In its sample, this clonotype was seen many times. J is TRBJ1-1 and V is TRBV4-3, with no clear D. Trimming removed 2 bases at V and 0 bases at J, with 10 bases between. This CDR3 is built from 15 residues. Germline loops: CDR1 LGHNA, CDR2 YSLEER. DNA for the CDR3: TGCGCCAGCAGCCAAAAAAGCAACATGAACACTGAAGCTTTCTTT. Translation: CASSQKSNMNTEAFF.

Ten or more counts support this clonotype. This chain uses TRBV27 with TRBJ1-2; D gene uncertain. Trimming shortened V by 6 bases and J by 1 base, and 12 bases separated the two germline ends. CDR1 is MNHEY and CDR2 is SMNVEV in the germline V gene (reference sequence). This CDR3 contains 14 residues. The CDR3 DNA is TGTGCCAGCAGCTATGGCCGGGTTAACTATGGCTACACCTTC. This sequence encodes CASSYGRVNYGYTF.

This clonotype showed up many times. V is TRBV24-1 and J is TRBJ1-6, with D hard to call. The CDR3 covers 15 residues. Germline V gene sequence: CDR1 KGHDR, CDR2 SFDVKD. V dropped 4 bases and J dropped 10 bases, with 16 bases sitting between them. The CDR3 coding sequence is TGTGCCACCAGTGAAGGCAAACACTGGGAGTCACCCCTCCACTTT. Amino acid sequence: CATSEGKHWESPLHF.

This clonotype was counted many times. The chain combines TRBV27 with TRBJ2-7, with 15 positions matching TRBD2. V gave up 5 bases and J gave up 4 bases; unmatched junction bases: 6. Germline V CDR1 and CDR2: MNHEY, SMNVEV (reference sequence). The CDR3 is made up of 16 amino acids. CDR3: CASSPRGLAGGYEQYV. CDR3 nucleotide sequence: TGTGCCAGCAGTCCGCGGGGACTAGCGGGGGGATACGAGCAGTACGTC.

This clonotype was observed many times. The chain carries TRBV11-3 and TRBJ2-5; D gene unclear. V lost 1 base and J lost 6, with 9 bases in between. The CDR3 contains 13 residues. Germline CDR1 and CDR2: SGHNT and YENEEA. The CDR3 sequence is CASSLGLGKTQYF. Written as DNA, the CDR3 is TGTGCCAGCAGCTTAGGGCTGGGAAAGACCCAGTACTTC.

This clonotype has at least ten counts. The V gene is TRBV7-2, the J gene TRBJ1-2; D remains ambiguous. The V end was cut by 4 bases, the J end by 4 bases, with 4 bases between. Germline assignment: CDR1 SGHTA and CDR2 FQGNSA. The CDR3 sequence is 11 residues long. The CDR3, as DNA: TGTGCCAGCAGCTCCACCTATGGCTACACCTTC. Protein: CASSSTYGYTF.

The chain employs TRBV27 and TRBJ1-1; 8 nucleotides line up with TRBD1. With 5 bases clipped from V and 0 bases from J, the junction kept 17 bases outside the gene matches. CDR3 size: 19 residues. CDR1 is MNHEY, CDR2 SMNVEV, per germline (reference sequence). The CDR3 region is CASSLHRTGLRYMNTEAFF. CDR3 coding DNA: TGTGCCAGCAGTCTCCATAGGACAGGGCTACGATACATGAACACTGAAGCTTTCTTT.

This clonotype was seen repeatedly, ten times or more. One end of the junction does not line up with germline, which may come from a read error. The chain carries TRBV29-1 and TRBJ2-4, with D possibly being TRBD1 or TRBD2 (6 bases each). This CDR3 contains 12 residues. From germline, CDR1 is SQVTM and CDR2 ANQGSEA. CDR3 sequence reads: CSVEGGGGVQYF. CDR3 nucleotides: TGCAGCGTCGAAGGGGGTGGAGGGGTTCAGTACTTC.

Details on this clonotype: One base away lies a much larger clone, so this may be a sequencing read error. The V and J genes are TRBV7-8 and TRBJ2-3, with a possible D match to TRBD2 (6 bases). The CDR3 is made up of 15 amino acids. Germline V lookup: CDR1 SGHVS, CDR2 FQNEAQ. The CDR3, as DNA: TGTGCCAGGAGCTTCGCGGGGATTAGCACAGATACGCAGTATTTT. This gives the protein CARSFAGISTDTQYF.

This chain connects TRBV5-8 to TRBJ2-7; D is possibly TRBD2 (5 bases). The CDR3 runs to 12 residues. CDR1 is SGHTS and CDR2 is YDEGEE in the germline V gene. V was shortened by 4 bases and J by 7 bases, with 12 bases between the two germline ends. For the CDR3, the DNA is TGTGCCAGCAGCCCTGATACGGGGGAGCAGTACTTC. This translates into CASSPDTGEQYF.

The sample holds a few counts of this clonotype. V usage is TRBV12-3 or TRBV12-4 and J usage is TRBJ1-2, with D hard to call. Trimming took off 2 bases at V and 4 bases at J, with 14 bases between the two ends. The CDR3 totals 15 residues. The CDR3 nucleotides are TGTGCCAGCAGTTTATCGTCCGGGAATTTCTATGGCTACACCTTC. Translated, it gives CASSLSSGNFYGYTF.

Remarks on this clonotype: This may arise from a read error, as a much more abundant clone is one base away. V usage is TRBV15 and J usage is TRBJ2-1, with 8 positions matching TRBD2. The CDR3 runs to 15 residues. CDR1 is LNHNV and CDR2 is YYDKDF in the germline V gene (reference sequence). CDR3 in amino acids: CASSNGGAPYNEQFF. The CDR3 nucleotides are TGTGCCTCCAGCAACGGGGGGGCACCCTACAATGAGCAGTTCTTC.

V is TRBV15 and J is TRBJ1-2; tentative D call: TRBD1 (5 bases). The CDR3 length is 12 residues. Germline V gene lookup returns CDR1 LNHNV and CDR2 YYDKDF (reference sequence). Trimming shortened V by 3 bases and J by 8 bases, and 10 bases separated the two germline ends. The CDR3 spells CATSSQGGGYTF. The CDR3 DNA reads TGTGCCACCAGCAGTCAGGGAGGCGGCTACACCTTC.

Ten or more counts support this clonotype. The V gene is TRBV12-3 or TRBV12-4, the J gene TRBJ1-1; unclear D gene. The CDR3 loop spans 12 amino acids. The ends were cut back, 7 bases at V and 7 bases at J, with 13 bases in the middle. CDR3 sequence (DNA): TGTGCCAGCACCCGGGCCCGGGGTGAAGCTTTCTTT. Translation gives CASTRARGEAFF.

This clonotype has more than one count but fewer than ten. J is TRBJ1-4 and V is TRBV5-1; D ambiguous. Trimming removed 2 bases from V and 2 bases from J, with 4 bases in between. The CDR3 is 13 amino acids. Germline V gene sequence: CDR1 SGHRS, CDR2 YFSETQ. The CDR3 sequence is CASSLGTNEKLFF. CDR3 sequence (DNA): TGCGCCAGCAGCTTAGGGACTAATGAAAAACTGTTTTTT.

V usage is TRBV7-2 and J usage is TRBJ1-5; 8 nucleotides agree with TRBD1. Germline CDR1 reads SGHTA; CDR2 reads FQGNSA. CDR3 size: 15 residues. Unmatched junction bases numbered 10, after V lost 5 bases and J lost 7 bases. In DNA, the CDR3 is TGTGCCAGCAGCCGAGGGACAGGTAGTGCGCAGCCCCAGCATTTT. Encoded protein: CASSRGTGSAQPQHF.

The V call is TRBV9, the J call TRBJ2-1; TRBD2 agrees at 15 bases. The CDR3 extends over 19 amino acids. Germline CDR1 SGDLS, CDR2 YYNGEE. With 2 bases clipped from V and 3 bases from J, the junction kept 9 bases outside the gene matches. The DNA for the CDR3 is TGTGCCAGCAGCGTTTTCCCGGGACTAGCGGGGGGACACTACAATGAGCAGTTCTTC. This gives the protein CASSVFPGLAGGHYNEQFF.

The table lists this clonotype with a few counts. The chain links TRBV18 to TRBJ2-7; TRBD1 or TRBD2 may be the D gene (5 bases each). CDR1 is KGHSH, CDR2 LQKENI, per germline. The CDR3 has 13 amino acids. The V and J ends lost 6 bases and 4 bases respectively, with 13 bases between them. CDR3 sequence: CASSTGAGYEQYF. DNA of the CDR3: TGTGCCAGCTCTACCGGGGCCGGATACGAGCAGTACTTC. Supplemented by reference TRBV18 and TRBJ2-7, the full variable domain reads NAGVMQNPRHLVRRRGQEARLRCSPMKGHSHVYWYRQLPEEGLKFMVYLQKENIIDESGMPKERFSAEFPKEGPSILRIQQVVRGDSAAYFCASSTGAGYEQYFGPGTRLTVT.